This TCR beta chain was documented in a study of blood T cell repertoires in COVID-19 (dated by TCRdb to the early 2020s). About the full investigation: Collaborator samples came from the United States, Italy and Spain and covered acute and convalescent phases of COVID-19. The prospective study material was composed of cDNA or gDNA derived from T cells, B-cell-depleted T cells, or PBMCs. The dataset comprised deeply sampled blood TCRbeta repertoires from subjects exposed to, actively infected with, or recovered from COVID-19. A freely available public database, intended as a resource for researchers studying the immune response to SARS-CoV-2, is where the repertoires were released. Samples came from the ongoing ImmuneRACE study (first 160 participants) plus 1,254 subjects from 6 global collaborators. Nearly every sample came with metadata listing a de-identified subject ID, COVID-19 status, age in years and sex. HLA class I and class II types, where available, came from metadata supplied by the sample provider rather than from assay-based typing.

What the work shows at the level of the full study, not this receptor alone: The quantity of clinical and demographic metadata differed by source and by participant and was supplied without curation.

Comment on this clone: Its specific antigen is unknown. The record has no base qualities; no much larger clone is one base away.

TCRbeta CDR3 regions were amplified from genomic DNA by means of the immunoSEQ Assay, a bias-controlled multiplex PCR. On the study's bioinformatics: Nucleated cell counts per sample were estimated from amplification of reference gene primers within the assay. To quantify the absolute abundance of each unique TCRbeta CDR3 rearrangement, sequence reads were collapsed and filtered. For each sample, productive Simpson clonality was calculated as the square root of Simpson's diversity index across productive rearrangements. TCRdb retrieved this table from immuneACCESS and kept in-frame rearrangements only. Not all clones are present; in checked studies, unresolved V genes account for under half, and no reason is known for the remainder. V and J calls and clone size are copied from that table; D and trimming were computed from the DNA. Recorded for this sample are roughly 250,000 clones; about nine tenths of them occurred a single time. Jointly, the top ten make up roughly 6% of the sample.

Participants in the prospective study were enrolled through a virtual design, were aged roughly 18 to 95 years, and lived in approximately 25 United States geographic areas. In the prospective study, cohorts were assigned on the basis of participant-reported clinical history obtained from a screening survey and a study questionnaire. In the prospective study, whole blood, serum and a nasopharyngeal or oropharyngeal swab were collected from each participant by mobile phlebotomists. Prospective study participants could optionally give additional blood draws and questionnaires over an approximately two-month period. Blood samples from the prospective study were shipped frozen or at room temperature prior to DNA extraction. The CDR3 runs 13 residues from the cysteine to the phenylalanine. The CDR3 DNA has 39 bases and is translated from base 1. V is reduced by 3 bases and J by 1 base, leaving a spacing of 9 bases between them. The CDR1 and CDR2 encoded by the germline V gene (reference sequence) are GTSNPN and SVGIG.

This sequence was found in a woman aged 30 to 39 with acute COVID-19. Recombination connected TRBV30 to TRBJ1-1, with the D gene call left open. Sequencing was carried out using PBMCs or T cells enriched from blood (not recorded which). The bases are TGTGCCTGGAGATTCCGGTCGAACACTGAAGCTTTCTTT. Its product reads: CAWRFRSNTEAFF.